This entry describes one TCR beta chain. The data were produced by immunoSEQ multiplex PCR, yet TCRdb's version contains in-frame clones alone and is incomplete. There are about 53,000 clones in the sample; about nine tenths occur only once, and 11% to 15% lies in the top ten. V was cut by 4 bases and J by 2 bases, with 9 bases left in between. The CDR3 totals 13 residues. CDR1 and CDR2 from the germline V gene are SGHRS and YFSETQ. This specimen comes from a study of control samples from healthy donors and cancer patients. Material for sequencing was PBMCs. The sequence was collected from a man aged 55-75 years with head and neck cancer. The V call is TRBV5-1, the J call TRBJ2-5; possible D gene TRBD1, 6 bases. CDR3 sequence: CASSGDNQETQYF. The CDR3 bases are TGCGCCAGCAGCGGGGACAATCAAGAGACCCAGTACTTC.